This T cell receptor beta chain was captured by sequencing in a study of T cells after yellow fever vaccination. Study-level background: Each low-cell-number fraction was prepared by means of SMART-Seq v4 Ultra Low Input. The study, taken as a whole, reports: Clones that expanded after primary vaccination mostly reappeared after the booster (96% CD4, approximately 85% CD8).

The CDR3 spans 15 residues. The V gene's germline CDR1 is MNHNS and CDR2 SASEGT. Trimming cost V 2 bases and J 8 bases, with 15 bases left between them. Details on this clonotype: Its target is unknown.

The study made its TCR cDNA through 5'RACE template switching. That step introduced a universal primer site along with UMIs. TCRdb re-analysed the 5' RACE reads in MiXCR, keeping a single row per CDR3 protein. The data contain 150,000 or so distinct CDR3 sequences, approximately 9.7% of them seen just once; the ten biggest clones take up roughly a third. The J gene is TRBJ1-4, the V gene TRBV6-1; D is possibly TRBD1 (5 bases). The sample consisted of CD8+ T cells sorted from PBMCs, taken 45 days after the yellow fever booster vaccination. The source of this sequence is a man aged 18 to 30 who received the YFV17D yellow fever vaccine. The CDR3 region is CASSERPGPGEKLFF. CDR3 sequence (DNA): TGTGCCAGCAGTGAAAGGCCAGGGCCGGGGGAAAAACTGTTTTTT.